This T cell receptor (beta chain) was found in a study of blood T cells in healthy people across ages. The use of a sample-barcoded 5' primer and a J-beta primer mix characterized a second PCR of about 6 to 12 cycles. TCRdb redid the calling of the 5' RACE reads with MiXCR, one entry per CDR3 protein. Among 500,000 to 550,000 distinct CDR3 sequences listed, around 24% were seen once. The germline V gene encodes CDR1 DFQATT and CDR2 SNEGSKA (reference sequence). The CDR3 totals 12 residues. These data also formed part of another study, on T cells of mothers and their children.

This sequence joins TRBV20-1 and TRBJ2-4; TRBD2 might be the D (5 bases). Material: blood. The receptor comes from a boy aged 5-17 years in good health. CDR3 nucleotides: TGCACCTGCAGTGGGGAGCGAAACATTCAGTACTTC. Translated: CTCSGERNIQYF.